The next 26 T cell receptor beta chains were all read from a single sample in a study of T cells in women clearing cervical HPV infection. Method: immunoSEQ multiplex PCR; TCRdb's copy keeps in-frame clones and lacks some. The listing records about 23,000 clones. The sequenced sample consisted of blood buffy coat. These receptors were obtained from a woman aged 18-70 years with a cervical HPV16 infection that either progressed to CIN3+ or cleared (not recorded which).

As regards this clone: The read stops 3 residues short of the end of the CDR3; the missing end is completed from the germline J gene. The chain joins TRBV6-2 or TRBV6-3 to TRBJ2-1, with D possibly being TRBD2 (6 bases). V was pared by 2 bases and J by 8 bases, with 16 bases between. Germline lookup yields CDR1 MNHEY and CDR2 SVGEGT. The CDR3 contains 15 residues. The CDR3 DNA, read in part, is TGTGCCAGCAGTTACACTAGCCTATCTAGGGATGAG. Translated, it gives CASSYTSLSRDE. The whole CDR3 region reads CASSYTSLSRDEQFF.

The CDR3 region is CASSVGTSGYEQYF. CDR3 bases read: TGTGCCAGCAGTGTTGGGACTAGCGGCTACGAG. The chain employs TRBV2 and TRBJ2-7, with 11 bases aligning to TRBD2. The read falls 3 residues short of the CDR3 end, and the missing part is taken from the germline J gene. The CDR3 runs to 14 residues. The V segment lost 4 bases and the J segment 3 bases; nucleotides outside the gene matches: 2. Germline-derived CDR1 and CDR2 are SNHLY and FYNNEI.

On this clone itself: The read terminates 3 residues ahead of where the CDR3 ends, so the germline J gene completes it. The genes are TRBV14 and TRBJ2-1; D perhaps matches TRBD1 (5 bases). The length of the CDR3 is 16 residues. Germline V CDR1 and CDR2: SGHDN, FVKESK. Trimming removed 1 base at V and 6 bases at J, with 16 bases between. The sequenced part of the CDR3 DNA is TGTGCCAGCAGCCAAGTTTCCAGGGTGGTTGGCAATGAG. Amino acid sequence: CASSQVSRVVGNE. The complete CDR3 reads CASSQVSRVVGNEQFF.

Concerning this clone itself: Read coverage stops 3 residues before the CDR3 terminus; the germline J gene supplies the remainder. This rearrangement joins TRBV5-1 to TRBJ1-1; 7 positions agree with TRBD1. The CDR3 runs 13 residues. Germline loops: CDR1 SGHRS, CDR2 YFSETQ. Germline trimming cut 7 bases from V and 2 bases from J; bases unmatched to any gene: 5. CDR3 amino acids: CASSDRTNTEAFF. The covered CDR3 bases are TGCGCCAGCTCGGACAGGACCAACACTGAA.

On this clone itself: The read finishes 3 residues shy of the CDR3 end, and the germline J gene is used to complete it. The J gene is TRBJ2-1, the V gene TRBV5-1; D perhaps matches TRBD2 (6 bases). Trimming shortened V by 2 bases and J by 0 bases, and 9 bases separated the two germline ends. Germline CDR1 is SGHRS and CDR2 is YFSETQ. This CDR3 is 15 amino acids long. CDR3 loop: CASSFGGSSYNEQFF. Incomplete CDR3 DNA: TGCGCCAGCAGCTTTGGGGGGAGCTCCTACAATGAG.

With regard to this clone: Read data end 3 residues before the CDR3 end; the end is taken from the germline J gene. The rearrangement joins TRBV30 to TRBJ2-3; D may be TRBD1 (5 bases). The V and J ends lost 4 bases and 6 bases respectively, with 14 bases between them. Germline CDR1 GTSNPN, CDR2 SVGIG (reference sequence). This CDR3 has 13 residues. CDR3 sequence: CAWKVQVSDTQYF. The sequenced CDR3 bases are TGTGCCTGGAAGGTACAGGTCTCCGATACG.

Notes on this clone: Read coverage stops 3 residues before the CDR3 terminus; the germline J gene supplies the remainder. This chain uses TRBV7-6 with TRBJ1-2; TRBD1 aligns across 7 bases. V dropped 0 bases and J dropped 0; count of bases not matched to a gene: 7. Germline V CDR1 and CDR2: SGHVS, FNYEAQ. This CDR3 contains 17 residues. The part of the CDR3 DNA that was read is TGTGCCAGCAGCTTAGCCGTTTACAGGGGACCTAACTATGGC. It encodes CASSLAVYRGPNYG. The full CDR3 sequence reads CASSLAVYRGPNYGYTF.

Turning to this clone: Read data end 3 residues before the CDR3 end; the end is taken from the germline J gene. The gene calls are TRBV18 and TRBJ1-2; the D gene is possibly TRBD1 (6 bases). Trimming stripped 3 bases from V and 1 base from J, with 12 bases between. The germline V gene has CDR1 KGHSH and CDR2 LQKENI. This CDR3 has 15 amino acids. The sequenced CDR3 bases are TGTGCCAGCTCACCGATACAGGGCAATAACTATGGC. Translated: CASSPIQGNNYG. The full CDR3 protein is CASSPIQGNNYGYTF.

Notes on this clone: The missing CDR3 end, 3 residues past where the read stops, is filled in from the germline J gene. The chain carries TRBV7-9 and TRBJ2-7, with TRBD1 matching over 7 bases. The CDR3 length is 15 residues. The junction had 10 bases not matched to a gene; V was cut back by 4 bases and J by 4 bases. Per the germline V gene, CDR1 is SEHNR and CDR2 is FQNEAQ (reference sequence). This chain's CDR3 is CASSSPRQGQYEQYF. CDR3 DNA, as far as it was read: TGTGCCAGCAGCTCCCCGCGACAGGGACAGTACGAG.

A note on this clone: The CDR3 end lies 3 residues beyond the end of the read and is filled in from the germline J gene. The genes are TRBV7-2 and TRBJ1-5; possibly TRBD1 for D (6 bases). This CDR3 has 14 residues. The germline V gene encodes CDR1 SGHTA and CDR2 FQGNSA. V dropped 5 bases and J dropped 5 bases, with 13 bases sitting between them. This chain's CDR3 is CASSRAYRDQPQHF. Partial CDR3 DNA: TGTGCCAGCAGCCGGGCGTACAGGGATCAGCCC.

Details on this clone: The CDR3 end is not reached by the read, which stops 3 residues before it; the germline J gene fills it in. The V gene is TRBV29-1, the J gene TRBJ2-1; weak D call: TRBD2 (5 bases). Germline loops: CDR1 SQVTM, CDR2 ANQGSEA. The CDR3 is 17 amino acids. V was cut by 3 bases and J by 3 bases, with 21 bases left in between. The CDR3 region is CSVDGVAWVRDYNEQFF. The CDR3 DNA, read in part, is TGCAGCGTTGATGGGGTAGCGTGGGTAAGGGACTACAATGAG.

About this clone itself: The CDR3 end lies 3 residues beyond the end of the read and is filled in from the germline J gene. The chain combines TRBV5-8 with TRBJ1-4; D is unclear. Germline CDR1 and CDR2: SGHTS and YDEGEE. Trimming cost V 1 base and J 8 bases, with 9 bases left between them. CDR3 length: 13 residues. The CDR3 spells CASSLRGEEKLFF. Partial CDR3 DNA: TGTGCCAGCAGCTTGCGGGGTGAGGAAAAA.

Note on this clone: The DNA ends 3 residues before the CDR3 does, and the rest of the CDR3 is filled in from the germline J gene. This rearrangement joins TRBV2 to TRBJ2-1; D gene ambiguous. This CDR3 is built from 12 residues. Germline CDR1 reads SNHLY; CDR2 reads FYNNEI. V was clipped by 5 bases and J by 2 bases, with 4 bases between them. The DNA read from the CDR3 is TGTGCCAGCAGTCCTACCTACAATGAG. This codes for CASSPTYNE. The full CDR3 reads CASSPTYNEQFF.

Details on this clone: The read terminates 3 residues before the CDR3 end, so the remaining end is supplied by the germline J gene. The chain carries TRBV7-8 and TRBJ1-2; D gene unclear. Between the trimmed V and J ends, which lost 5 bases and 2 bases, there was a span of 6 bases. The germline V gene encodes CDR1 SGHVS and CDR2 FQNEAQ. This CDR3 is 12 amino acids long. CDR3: CASSQRNYGYTF. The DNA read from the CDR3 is TGTGCCAGCAGCCAGAGAAACTATGGC.

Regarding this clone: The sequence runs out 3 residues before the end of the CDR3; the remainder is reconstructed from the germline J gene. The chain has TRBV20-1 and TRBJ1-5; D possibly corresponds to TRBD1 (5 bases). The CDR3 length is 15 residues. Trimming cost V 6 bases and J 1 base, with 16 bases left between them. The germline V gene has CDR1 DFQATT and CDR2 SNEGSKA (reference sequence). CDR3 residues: CSAVRGQWSNQPQHF. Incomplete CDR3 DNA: TGCAGTGCGGTCCGCGGACAATGGAGCAATCAGCCC.

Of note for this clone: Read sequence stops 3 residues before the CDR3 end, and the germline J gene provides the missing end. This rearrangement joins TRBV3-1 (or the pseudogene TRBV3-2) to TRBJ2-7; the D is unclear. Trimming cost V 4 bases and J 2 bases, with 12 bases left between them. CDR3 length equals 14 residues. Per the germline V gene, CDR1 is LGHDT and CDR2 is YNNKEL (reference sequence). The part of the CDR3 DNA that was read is TGTGCCAGCAGCCCCGAGTGGCAGACCTACGAG. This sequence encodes CASSPEWQTYE. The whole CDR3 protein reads CASSPEWQTYEQYF.

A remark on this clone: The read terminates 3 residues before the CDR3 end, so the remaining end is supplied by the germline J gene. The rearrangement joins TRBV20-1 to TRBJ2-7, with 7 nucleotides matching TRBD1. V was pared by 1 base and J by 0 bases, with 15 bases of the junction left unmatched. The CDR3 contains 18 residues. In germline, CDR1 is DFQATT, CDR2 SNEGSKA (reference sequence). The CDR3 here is CSARAGTLGQRFSYEQYF. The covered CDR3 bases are TGCAGTGCTAGAGCCGGAACATTGGGACAGCGATTCTCCTACGAG.

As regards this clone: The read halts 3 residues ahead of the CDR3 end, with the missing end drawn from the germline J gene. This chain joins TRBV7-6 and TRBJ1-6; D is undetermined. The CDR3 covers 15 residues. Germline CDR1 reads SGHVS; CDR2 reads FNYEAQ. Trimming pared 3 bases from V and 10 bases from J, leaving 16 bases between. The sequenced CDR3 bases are TGTGCCAGCAGCTTCAGCGGGTTGGGTGGATCACCC. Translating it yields CASSFSGLGGSP. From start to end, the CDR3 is CASSFSGLGGSPLHF.

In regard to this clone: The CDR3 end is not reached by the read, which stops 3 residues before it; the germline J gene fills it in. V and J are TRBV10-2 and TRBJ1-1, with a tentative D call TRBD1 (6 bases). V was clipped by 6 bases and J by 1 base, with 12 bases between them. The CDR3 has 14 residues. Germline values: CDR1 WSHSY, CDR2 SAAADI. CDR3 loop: CASRWTEENTEAFF. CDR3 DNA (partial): TGCGCCAGCAGGTGGACAGAAGAGAACACTGAA.

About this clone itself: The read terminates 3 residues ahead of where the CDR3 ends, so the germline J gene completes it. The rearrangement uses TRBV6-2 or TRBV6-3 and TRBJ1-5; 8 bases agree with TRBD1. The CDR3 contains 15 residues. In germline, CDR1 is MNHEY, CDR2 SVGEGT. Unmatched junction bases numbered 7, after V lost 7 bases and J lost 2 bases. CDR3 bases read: TGTGCCAGCAACCTACAGGGGGGGGGCAATCAGCCC. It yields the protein CASNLQGGGNQP. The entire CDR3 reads CASNLQGGGNQPQHF.

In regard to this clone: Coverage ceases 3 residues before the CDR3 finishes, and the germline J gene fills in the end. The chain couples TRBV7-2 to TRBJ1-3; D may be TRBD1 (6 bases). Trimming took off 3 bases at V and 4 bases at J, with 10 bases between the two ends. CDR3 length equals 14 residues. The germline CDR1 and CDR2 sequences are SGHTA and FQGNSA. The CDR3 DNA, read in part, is TGTGCCAGCAGCTTTACAGGGAACGGAAACACC. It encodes CASSFTGNGNT. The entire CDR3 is CASSFTGNGNTIYF.

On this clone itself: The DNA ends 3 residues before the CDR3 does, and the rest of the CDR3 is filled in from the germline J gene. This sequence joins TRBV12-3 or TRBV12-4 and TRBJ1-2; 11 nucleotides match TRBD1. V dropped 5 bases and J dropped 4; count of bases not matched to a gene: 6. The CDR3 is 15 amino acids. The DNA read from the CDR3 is TGTGCCAGCAGTGAGGGACAGGGGGTGAGCTATGGC. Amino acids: CASSEGQGVSYG. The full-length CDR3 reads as CASSEGQGVSYGYTF.

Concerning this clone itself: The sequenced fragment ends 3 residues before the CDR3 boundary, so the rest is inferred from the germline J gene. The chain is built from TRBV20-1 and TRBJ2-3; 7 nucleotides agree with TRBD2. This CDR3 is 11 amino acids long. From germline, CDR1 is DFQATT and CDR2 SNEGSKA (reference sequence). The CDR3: CSARSGETQYF. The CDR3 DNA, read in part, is TGCAGTGCGAGGAGCGGGGAGACG.

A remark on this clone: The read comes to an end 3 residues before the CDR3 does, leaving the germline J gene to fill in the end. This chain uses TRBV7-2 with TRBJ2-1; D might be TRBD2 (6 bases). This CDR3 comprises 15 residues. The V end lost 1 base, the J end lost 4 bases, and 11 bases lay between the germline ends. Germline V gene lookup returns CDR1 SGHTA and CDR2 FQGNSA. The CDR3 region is CASSLVASGYNEQFF. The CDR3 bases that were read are TGTGCCAGCAGCTTAGTTGCCAGCGGGTACAATGAG.

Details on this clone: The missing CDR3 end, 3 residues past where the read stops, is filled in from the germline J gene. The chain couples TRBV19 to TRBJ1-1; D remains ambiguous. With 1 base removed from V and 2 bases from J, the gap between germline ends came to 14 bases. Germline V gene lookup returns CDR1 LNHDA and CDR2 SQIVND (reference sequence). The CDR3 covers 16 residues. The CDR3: CASSIGSGRFNTEAFF. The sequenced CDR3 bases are TGTGCCAGTAGTATAGGGTCGGGGAGATTCAACACTGAA. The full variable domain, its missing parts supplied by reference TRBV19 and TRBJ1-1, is DGGITQSPKYLFRKEGQNVTLSCEQNLNHDAMYWYRQDPGQGLRLIYYSQIVNDFQKGDIAEGYSVSREKKESFPLTVTSAQKNPTAFYLCASSIGSGRFNTEAFFGQGTRLTVV.

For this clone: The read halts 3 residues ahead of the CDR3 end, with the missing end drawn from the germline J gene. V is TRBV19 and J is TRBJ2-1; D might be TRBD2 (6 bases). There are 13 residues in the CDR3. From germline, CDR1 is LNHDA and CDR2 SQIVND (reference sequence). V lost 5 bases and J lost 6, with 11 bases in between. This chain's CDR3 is CASSPLGGNEQFF. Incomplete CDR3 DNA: TGTGCCAGTAGTCCGTTGGGGGGCAATGAG.